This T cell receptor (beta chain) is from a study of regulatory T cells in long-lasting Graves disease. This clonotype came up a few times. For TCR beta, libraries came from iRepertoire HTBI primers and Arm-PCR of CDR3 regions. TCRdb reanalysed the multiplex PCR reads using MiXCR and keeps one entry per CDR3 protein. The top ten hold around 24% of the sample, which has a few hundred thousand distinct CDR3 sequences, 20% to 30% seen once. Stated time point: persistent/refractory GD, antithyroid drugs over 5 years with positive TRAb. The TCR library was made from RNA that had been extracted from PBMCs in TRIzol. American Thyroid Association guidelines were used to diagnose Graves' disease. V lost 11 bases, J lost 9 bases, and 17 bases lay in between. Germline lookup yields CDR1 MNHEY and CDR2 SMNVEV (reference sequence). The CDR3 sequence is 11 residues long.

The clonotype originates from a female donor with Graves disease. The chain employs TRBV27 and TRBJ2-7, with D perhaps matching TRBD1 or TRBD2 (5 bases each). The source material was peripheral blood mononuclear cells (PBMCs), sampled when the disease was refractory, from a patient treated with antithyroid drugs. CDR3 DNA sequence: TGTGCCCCACAGGAGGATGCGGGGCAGTACTTC. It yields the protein CAPQEDAGQYF.